The clone carrying this TCR beta chain was counted a single time. The sample originates from a study of shared clonotypes between healthy human individuals. Assay execution proceeded at the deep level. Method: immunoSEQ multiplex PCR; TCRdb's copy keeps in-frame clones and lacks some. Of around 700,000 clones listed, 73% were seen once; the top ten hold roughly 1.9%. The CDR3 runs to 15 residues. Per the germline V gene, CDR1 is SGHNT and CDR2 is YYREEE (reference sequence). The V and J ends lost 7 bases and 8 bases, in that order; junction bases with no gene match: 9. Study donors comprised healthy, HIV-negative adults devoid of recent acute infection or vaccination.

Source material: memory CD4+ T cells sorted from blood. Stated subset: CD45RA-negative fraction. The sequence derives from a woman in her thirties in good health. This chain links TRBV5-4 with TRBJ2-1; 13 bases fit TRBD2. The CDR3: CASGTGTSGKDEQFF. CDR3 sequence (DNA): TGTGCCAGCGGCACGGGGACTAGCGGGAAGGATGAGCAGTTCTTC.